This entry features one TCR beta chain sequence. This clonotype appeared a few times. Its antigen specificity is not known. Base-call qualities are not available, and no considerably larger clone is one nucleotide away. Stable Graves' hyperthyroidism was defined as no progression to ophthalmopathy during 18 months of follow-up. Hyperthyroidism patients were newly diagnosed, with disease duration under 2 months, and aged 18 to 65 years. Any patient with an uncontrolled infection, another autoimmune disease, pregnancy or lactation was excluded. Clinical symptoms, serum thyroxine and TRAb, thyroid ultrasound, and orbital computed tomography formed the basis for the diagnoses. Trizol reagent was used to extract total RNA, and RNA quality was then checked on an Agilent 2100 Bioanalyzer. This sample is drawn from a study of T cells in Graves' hyperthyroidism and ophthalmopathy (dated by TCRdb to the late 2010s). As for the study more broadly: A discovery cohort of fewer than 110 patients, 43 with Graves' ophthalmopathy and over 55 with stable Graves' hyperthyroidism, was used to find distinguishing TCR V-J signatures. An independent validation cohort of around 19 hyperthyroidism patients and 17 patients who later progressed to ophthalmopathy tested prospective prediction of ophthalmopathy. The roughly 100 discovery patients were randomly divided into training and test sets at a 7:3 ratio. In addition, the study compared T-cell repertoires in thyroid tissue and in blood from over 5 Graves' hyperthyroidism patients. After blood sampling, hyperthyroidism patients were treated with methimazole at a starting dose of 30 mg daily, and ophthalmopathy patients were treated with high-dose intravenous methylprednisolone. TCR Vbeta CDR3 sequencing of 135 peripheral blood samples (over 40 ophthalmopathy, about 80 hyperthyroidism and roughly 17 progressor patients) is reported in the paper.

The research as a whole found: In cross-validation, a model built on a 13 V-J signature told ophthalmopathy apart from stable hyperthyroidism with roughly 87% sensitivity and around 83% specificity, and in testing the same model reached 80%/75%. No statistical method was used to set the sample size in advance, and investigators knew the group allocation. In validation, progression to ophthalmopathy was predicted by the model with 70.59% sensitivity and roughly 76% specificity, a median of roughly six months before onset. Most expanded thyroid clonotypes (frequency above 0.001) were also detected in blood, suggesting blood repertoires may reflect thyroid immune responses.

The TCR beta CDR3 regions were amplified from the RNA transcripts. The first round of RT-PCR for the TCR CDR3 was performed with the HTBI primer set and the Qiagen OneStep RT-PCR kit. Libraries were constructed in a second round of multiplex PCR, after which size selection and purification were performed. Sequencing of the libraries was done on an Illumina HiSeq2000 using paired-end 100 bp reads. Per the original workflow: SOAPnuke was used to process the raw data, removing reads that contained adapters or uncalled bases, had a mean Phred below 15, or lacked an exact match to the constant primer or identifier. High-quality paired reads were merged with COPE v1.2.5, and unique nucleotide sequences were defined as clonotypes. Clonotypes were aligned to IMGT TRBV, TRBD and TRBJ reference segments using MiTCR v1.1. The analysis included only V-J combinations with a frequency above 0.0001, which together covered around 99% of the repertoires. The TCS score was defined as the ratio of F50 (clonal expansion) to E x V (chaos), calculated using BLOSUM62-based TCRdist between CDR3 peptides within each V-J. Welch's t-statistics and random forest reduced 500 to 650 V-J features to 10 to 15, which were used in a naive Bayes classifier (R e1071). Thyroid-blood repertoire similarity was quantified with the Morisita-Horn index. Using fastp at Q25 and MiXCR, TCRdb reprocessed the public reads and kept productive beta chains. Every CDR3 protein is listed once, alongside the most common genes and DNA of its rows. The V and J calls come from TCRdb's annotation, not from the publication. In this sample the table shows 500,000 to 750,000 distinct CDR3 sequences, around 46% of which occur a single time. The ten largest clonotypes hold more than 7.5% of the sample.

From cysteine to phenylalanine, the CDR3 is 15 amino acids long. Just CDR3 DNA is preserved here, 45 bases in frame from base 1. V has 1 base trimmed and J has 4 bases trimmed; junction bases matching no gene number 4. From a lookup of the germline V gene (reference sequence), CDR1 and CDR2 are DFQATT and SNEGSKA. This chain joins TRBV20-1 to TRBJ2-6; the central 7 bases match TRBD1. The TCR was taken from a woman between 18 and 30 years old with Graves' hyperthyroidism. Sequenced material: peripheral blood or thyroid tissue (not recorded which). The nucleotides read TGCAGTGCTAGAGCACAGGGGTTGGGGGCCAACGTCCTGACTTTC. The encoded protein is CSARAQGLGANVLTF.